Presented here are 23 T cell receptor beta chains from one specimen sequenced in a study of blood T cell repertoires in COVID-19. Profiling relied on immunoSEQ multiplex PCR, and the TCRdb table lists in-frame clones only, not all of them. Of roughly 120,000 clones in the sample, roughly 90% were seen once. The sequencing sample was made of peripheral blood. These receptor sequences come from a man aged 45-65 years with active COVID-19.

The V gene is TRBV5-1, the J gene TRBJ1-3, with 7 bases aligning to TRBD1. This CDR3 is 16 amino acids long. V gave up 5 bases and J gave up 0 bases; unmatched junction bases: 8. Germline CDR1 is SGHRS and CDR2 is YFSETQ. The CDR3 loop reads CASSLSGTDSGNTIYF. For the CDR3, the DNA is TGCGCCAGCAGTCTTTCAGGGACAGACTCTGGAAACACCATATATTTT.

This chain uses TRBV4-1 with TRBJ2-3; possible D gene TRBD2, 6 bases. The V end was cut by 3 bases, the J end by 2 bases, with 15 bases between. The CDR3 runs to 16 residues. Germline CDR1 MGHRA, CDR2 YSYEKL. This CDR3 reads CASSHPRDSFTDTQYF. Written as DNA, the CDR3 is TGCGCCAGCAGCCATCCCCGGGACTCCTTCACAGATACGCAGTATTTT.

This clone is a singleton in its sample. This sequence joins TRBV6-5 and TRBJ2-7; TRBD1 matches at 7 bases. This CDR3 comprises 14 residues. Trimming took 4 bases from V and 2 from J; bases not matched to a gene: 5. Germline V gene lookup returns CDR1 MNHEY and CDR2 SVGAGI. The CDR3 sequence: CASSSYRGTYEQYF. CDR3 sequence (DNA): TGTGCCAGCAGTTCCTACAGGGGTACCTACGAGCAGTACTTC.

CDR3 nucleotide sequence: TGTGCCAGCTCACCAAAGGGGCATGGCTACAATGAGCAGTTCTTC. This gives the protein CASSPKGHGYNEQFF. The chain joins TRBV18 to TRBJ2-1, with D perhaps TRBD1 (5 bases). V was cut by 2 bases and J by 3 bases, with 11 bases left in between. CDR1 and CDR2 from the germline V gene are KGHSH and LQKENI. This CDR3 spans 15 amino acids.

The chain links TRBV7-9 to TRBJ2-1; 8 bases line up with TRBD2. The CDR3 has 15 residues. With 1 base clipped from V and 7 bases from J, the junction kept 6 bases outside the gene matches. Germline CDR1 is SEHNR and CDR2 is FQNEAQ (reference sequence). The CDR3 DNA reads as TGTGCCAGCAGCTTAGTCGGGGGGGCGTTGAATGAGCAGTTCTTC. As protein: CASSLVGGALNEQFF.

The chain recombines TRBV7-6 with TRBJ2-3; TRBD1 aligns across 8 bases. The germline CDR1 and CDR2 sequences are SGHVS and FNYEAQ. With 1 base clipped from V and 2 bases from J, the junction kept 11 bases outside the gene matches. The CDR3 consists of 18 residues. The CDR3 bases are TGTGCCAGCAGCTTAGTTGGTGGGGCAGGGGGCCCCACAGATACGCAGTATTTT. This encodes CASSLVGGAGGPTDTQYF.

The chain is built from TRBV19 and TRBJ1-3; unclear D gene. This CDR3 is 17 amino acids long. Germline CDR1 and CDR2: LNHDA and SQIVND (reference sequence). V lost 5 bases and J 0 bases, leaving 17 bases between the germline ends. The CDR3 DNA follows: TGTGCCAGTAGTTTCCCTTCCTGGCAACCCTCTGGAAACACCATATATTTT. This encodes CASSFPSWQPSGNTIYF.

V usage is TRBV6-5 and J usage is TRBJ2-2, with 9 bases fitting TRBD1. The CDR3 runs 15 residues. V lost 5 bases to trimming and J lost 5 bases; unmatched junction nucleotides: 6. Looked up from germline, CDR1 is MNHEY and CDR2 is SVGAGI. CDR3 region: CASSPWTGATGELFF. CDR3 coding DNA: TGTGCCAGCAGTCCCTGGACAGGGGCGACCGGGGAGCTGTTTTTT.

V is TRBV9 and J is TRBJ1-6, with D possibly TRBD1 on 5 matching bases. The CDR3 is 15 amino acids. Trimming shortened V by 2 bases and J by 8 bases, and 14 bases separated the two germline ends. Germline V gene data show CDR1 as SGDLS and CDR2 as YYNGEE. The chain's CDR3 is CASSVGGDGYSPLHF. As DNA, the CDR3 is TGTGCCAGCAGCGTCGGGGGAGACGGGTATTCACCCCTCCACTTT. Based on the CDR3 plus reference TRBV9 and TRBJ1-6, the full variable domain is DSGVTQTPKHLITATGQRVTLRCSPRSGDLSVYWYQQSLDQGLQFLIQYYNGEERAKGNILERFSAQQFPDLHSELNLSSLELGDSALYFCASSVGGDGYSPLHFGNGTRLTVT.

This sequence joins TRBV29-1 and TRBJ2-1; 12 bases map to TRBD2. The CDR3 extends over 14 amino acids. V lost 3 bases, J lost 6 bases, and 3 bases stayed unmatched. From germline, CDR1 is SQVTM and CDR2 ANQGSEA. The CDR3 loop is CSVDRTSGINEQFF. CDR3 in DNA: TGCAGCGTTGACCGGACTAGCGGGATCAATGAGCAGTTCTTC.

The chain uses TRBV27 and TRBJ1-2; D possibly corresponds to TRBD1 (6 bases). CDR1 MNHEY and CDR2 SMNVEV come from the germline V gene (reference sequence). CDR3 size: 16 residues. Trimming took off 5 bases at V and 2 bases at J, with 18 bases between the two ends. The CDR3 loop is CASSRGQTLGNYGYTF. The CDR3 DNA follows: TGTGCCAGCAGTAGAGGACAGACACTGGGGAACTATGGCTACACCTTC.

The chain carries TRBV5-1 and TRBJ2-3, with a possible D match to TRBD2 (7 bases). Trimming stripped 3 bases from V and 1 base from J, with 18 bases between. Germline lookup yields CDR1 SGHRS and CDR2 YFSETQ. The CDR3 length is 17 residues. CDR3: CASSSRRGGAGTDTQYF. Here the CDR3 DNA reads TGCGCCAGCAGCTCCAGAAGGGGGGGCGCGGGCACAGATACGCAGTATTTT.

Only a few counts were recorded for this clone. The J gene is TRBJ1-2, the V gene TRBV5-1; TRBD1 agrees at 8 bases. The J segment lost 4 bases and the V segment lost 4 bases, leaving 6 bases of the junction unmatched. Germline CDR1 reads SGHRS; CDR2 reads YFSETQ. The length of the CDR3 is 14 residues. The CDR3 is CASSPGDRSYGYTF. The DNA of the CDR3 is TGCGCCAGCAGCCCCGGGGACAGGAGCTATGGCTACACCTTC.

The CDR3 protein is CASSFSRETQYF. The CDR3 bases are TGTGCCAGCAGCTTCAGCAGGGAGACCCAGTACTTC. V gene TRBV7-8 combines with J gene TRBJ2-5; D is uncertain. This CDR3 spans 12 amino acids. Germline V gives CDR1 SGHVS, CDR2 FQNEAQ. V was shortened by 3 bases and J by 5 bases, with 7 bases between the two germline ends.

V is TRBV27 and J is TRBJ1-2, with TRBD1 matching 7 bases. The J segment lost 5 bases and the V segment lost 5 bases, leaving 5 bases of the junction unmatched. The CDR3 loop spans 13 amino acids. CDR1 MNHEY and CDR2 SMNVEV come from the germline V gene (reference sequence). The CDR3 region is CASSLGTDYGYTF. DNA of the CDR3: TGTGCCAGCAGTCTTGGGACAGATTATGGCTACACCTTC.

J is TRBJ1-2 and V is TRBV6-4, with D maybe TRBD1 (6 bases). The V and J ends lost 4 bases and 5 bases respectively, with 14 bases between them. The germline CDR1 and CDR2 sequences are MRHNA and SNTAGT. The CDR3 spans 14 residues. DNA of the CDR3: TGTGCCAGCAGTGTCGACCCGACAGGATATGGCTACACCTTC. Its protein is CASSVDPTGYGYTF.

V and J are TRBV6-5 and TRBJ2-1, with D perhaps matching TRBD2 (5 bases). The ends were cut back, 6 bases at V and 1 base at J, with 13 bases in the middle. Germline CDR1 is MNHEY and CDR2 is SVGAGI. This CDR3 comprises 15 residues. The CDR3 nucleotides are TGTGCCAGCAGAAGAAAGGGAGTTTCCTACAATGAGCAGTTCTTC. Translating it yields CASRRKGVSYNEQFF.

Concerning this clone: This sequence may be a read error, since a much larger clone differs from it by one base. The gene calls are TRBV11-3 and TRBJ2-2; the match to TRBD1 covers 7 bases. Germline CDR1 is SGHNT and CDR2 is YENEEA. This CDR3 has 14 residues. Trimming took 4 bases from V and 4 from J; bases not matched to a gene: 3. The CDR3 loop is CASSWTGITGELFF. The CDR3, as DNA: TGTGCCAGCAGCTGGACAGGAATCACCGGGGAGCTGTTTTTT.

The V and J genes are TRBV11-2 and TRBJ2-1; D not certain. V lost 1 base and J lost 4, with 11 bases in between. This CDR3 is 15 amino acids long. In germline, CDR1 is SGHAT, CDR2 FQNNGV. CDR3 residues: CASSLALRMYNEQFF. In DNA form, the CDR3 reads TGTGCCAGCAGCTTAGCCCTGCGAATGTACAATGAGCAGTTCTTC.

The rearrangement joins TRBV18 to TRBJ2-3, with D tentatively TRBD2 (6 bases). The CDR3 runs to 14 residues. Germline values: CDR1 KGHSH, CDR2 LQKENI. V dropped 2 bases and J dropped 3 bases, with 9 bases sitting between them. Here the CDR3 DNA reads TGTGCCAGCTCACCATGGAGGGCGACAGATACGCAGTATTTT. Translation: CASSPWRATDTQYF. Variable domain in full (rest from reference TRBV18 and TRBJ2-3): NAGVMQNPRHLVRRRGQEARLRCSPMKGHSHVYWYRQLPEEGLKFMVYLQKENIIDESGMPKERFSAEFPKEGPSILRIQQVVRGDSAAYFCASSPWRATDTQYFGPGTRLTVL.

This clone appeared a few times. The chain carries TRBV18 and TRBJ1-6; no reliable D call. The CDR3 has 13 amino acids. Germline V CDR1 and CDR2: KGHSH, LQKENI. V lost 5 bases and J lost 3, with 5 bases in between. CDR3 DNA: TGTGCCAGCTCAGAGGGCTATAATTCACCCCTCCACTTT. This translates into CASSEGYNSPLHF.

The genes are TRBV7-2 and TRBJ2-1, with 8 bases aligning to TRBD2. The trim removed 7 bases at V and 4 bases at J, leaving 6 bases unmatched. Per the germline V gene, CDR1 is SGHTA and CDR2 is FQGNSA. The CDR3 runs 14 residues. The CDR3 DNA sequence: TGTGCCAGCACAGGCGGGGGGCCTTACAATGAGCAGTTCTTC. Translation: CASTGGGPYNEQFF.

The rearrangement joins TRBV24-1 to TRBJ2-3; the match to TRBD2 covers 7 bases. The junction had 4 bases not matched to a gene; V was cut back by 2 bases and J by 0 bases. CDR1 and CDR2 from the germline V gene are KGHDR and SFDVKD. The CDR3 is 16 residues long. CDR3 bases: TGTGCCACCAGTGATTGGGGCGGGAGCAGCACAGATACGCAGTATTTT. Amino acid sequence: CATSDWGGSSTDTQYF.